The entry that follows covers one T cell receptor beta chain sequence. Its antigen remains unknown. The CDR3 loop spans 16 amino acids. Per germline, CDR1 DFQATT and CDR2 SNEGSKA (reference sequence). V lost 3 bases and J lost 3, with 18 bases in between. The data were obtained in a study of breast tumors, draining lymph nodes, adjacent tissues. The study's findings and limits: Compared with lymph nodes, tumors were less diverse; compared with nontumor tissue, more. The data were judged consistent with most tumor T cells coming from lymph node and expanding in tumor.

TCRdb ran MiXCR on the multiplex PCR reads and lists one entry per CDR3 protein. Among fewer than 25,000 distinct CDR3 sequences listed, about 70% were seen once. The TCR originated in a female donor with breast cancer. Some clones in this sample may be carry-over from other donors' samples. Sample: tumor-adjacent breast tissue. The rearrangement joins TRBV20-1 to TRBJ2-1; maybe TRBD2 (6 bases). CDR3 sequence (DNA): TGCAGTGCTAGTCTGGTTGCGGGACCCGTCTACAATGAGCAGTTCTTC. It codes for CSASLVAGPVYNEQFF.